This TCR beta chain comes out of a study of blood T cells in healthy people across ages. Study details: Template switching retrieved approximately one barcoded beta molecule for each two T cells.

Trimming removed 4 bases from V and 0 bases from J, with 10 bases in between. The CDR3 consists of 16 residues. Germline V gene lookup returns CDR1 MDHEN and CDR2 SYDVKM. This clonotype showed up just a few times. A sample-barcoded 5' primer and a J-beta primer mix were used in a second PCR of about 7 to 11 cycles. TCRdb analysed the 5' RACE reads with MiXCR anew, one entry per CDR3 protein. The sample consists of under 2,000,000 distinct CDR3 sequences, roughly 50% of them appearing once. The rearrangement uses TRBV28 and TRBJ2-6; no definite D call. The source is a woman aged 35 to 49 in good health. The source material was blood. CDR3 DNA: TGTGCCAGCAGTTCAGCAGCGAACTCTGGGGCCAACGTCCTGACTTTC. Amino acids: CASSSAANSGANVLTF.